This T cell receptor beta chain was observed in a study of blood T cells in healthy people across ages. A second PCR, run for about 6 to 11 cycles, used a sample-barcoded 5' primer plus a J-beta primer mix. One entry per CDR3 protein results from TCRdb running MiXCR on the 5' RACE reads. The sample has around 500,000 distinct CDR3 sequences, about a quarter seen once. The junction had 1 base not matched to a gene; V was cut back by 3 bases and J by 3 bases. Germline CDR1 reads WNHNN; CDR2 reads SYGVQD (reference sequence). The CDR3 contains 15 residues. This clonotype was seen more than once but under ten times. The data were also submitted as part of a second study, on T cells of mothers and their children. That paper adds: Per child, around 3 million TCR beta CDR3 reads were obtained, against over 9 million per mother. Mother-child pairs who were related displayed a slightly higher overlap than unrelated pairs, a difference that was non-significant. Nobody spotted any persistent microchimeric T cell clones.

This receptor was taken from a boy between 2 and 10 years old in good health. The sample comprised blood. The V gene is TRBV10-1, the J gene TRBJ2-5; 13 nucleotides match TRBD2. The CDR3 nucleotides read TGCGCCAGCAGTGAAGGACTAGCGGGGGAAGAGACCCAGTACTTC. This codes for CASSEGLAGEETQYF.